The TCR beta chain under discussion was sequenced for a study of blood T cells in healthy people across ages. Germline V lookup: CDR1 SGHRS, CDR2 YFSETQ. Trimming cost V 7 bases and J 4 bases; bases outside gene matches: 8. This CDR3 comprises 14 residues. A second PCR, run for roughly 7 to 12 cycles, used a sample-barcoded 5' primer plus a J-beta primer mix. Each CDR3 protein gets one entry after TCRdb re-called the 5' RACE reads with MiXCR. This sample yields just over 1 million distinct CDR3 sequences, of which 35% to 50% are seen a single time; about 19% belongs to the top ten. This clonotype has only a few counts.

The genes are TRBV5-1 and TRBJ2-3, with 8 positions matching TRBD2. The TCR comes from a woman in her sixties in good health. The sequenced material came from blood. This CDR3 is CASAPGGAADTQYF. CDR3 bases: TGCGCCAGCGCCCCGGGAGGGGCAGCAGATACGCAGTATTTT. Full variable domain (missing parts from reference TRBV5-1 and TRBJ2-3): KAGVTQTPRYLIKTRGQQVTLSCSPISGHRSVSWYQQTPGQGLQFLFEYFSETQRNKGNFPGRFSGRQFSNSRSEMNVSTLELGDSALYLCASAPGGAADTQYFGPGTRLTVL.